The clone carrying this TCR beta chain came up a few times. This sample was included in a study of T-cell memory formation after mild COVID-19. CDR3 length: 15 residues. Per germline, CDR1 SGHRS and CDR2 YFSETQ. Trimming pared 2 bases from V and 0 bases from J, leaving 11 bases between. Each CDR3 protein is one row after TCRdb ran MiXCR on the 5' RACE reads. Of roughly 200,000 distinct CDR3 sequences in the sample, 15% to 20% are singletons; the top ten hold about 2%. The receptor comes from an adult woman who had mild COVID-19 (a few samples of this study predate the infection). Cell type and time point are not known. V and J are TRBV5-1 and TRBJ1-1; D remains unclear. The sequencing sample was made of PBMCs or a T cell subset sorted from them (not recorded which). CDR3 sequence: CASSFRFGVNTEAFF. In DNA, the CDR3 is TGCGCCAGCAGCTTTAGGTTCGGGGTGAACACTGAAGCTTTCTTT.